Listed below are T cell receptor beta chains from one sample, sequenced in a study of a mutant IDH1 vaccine in newly diagnosed glioma. Their specific antigens are unknown. Only in-frame clones appear in the TCRdb table, and some are missing; sequencing was by immunoSEQ multiplex PCR. Counted here are about 26,000 clones, around 78% occurring once; the ten biggest clones make up about a third. This sample comprised PBMCs, obtained from a glioma patient whose treatment included an IDH1 peptide vaccine. Receptors originate from a man aged 25 to 40 with glioma. CDR3s include the opening cysteine and the closing phenylalanine or tryptophan. The order of the fields is J gene, clone size, D gene, V gene, CDR3 DNA, CDR3 protein. The D gene is left open where the match is weak. Not every row has a clone size; where given, it reads once, few, many or a size class.

TRBJ2-7 - TRBD1 TRBV2 TGTGCCAGCAGTGACAGGGGGCTGGACGAGCAGTACTTC CASSDRGLDEQYF
TRBJ1-2 - TRBD1 TRBV11-1 TGTGCCAGCAACGACCGGGACAGGGATGGCTACACCTTC CASNDRDRDGYTF
TRBJ2-6 - - TRBV5-5 TGTGCCAGCAGCTCCAGGGTGACCGGGGCCAACGTCCTGACTTTC CASSSRVTGANVLTF
TRBJ2-7 - - TRBV2 TGTGCCAGCAGTAAGGGTAGCGGCGCCTACGAGCAGTACTTC CASSKGSGAYEQYF
TRBJ2-7 - - TRBV12-1 TGTGCCAGCAGCTTTGGGGCGGGAGGGCCGCTCGAGCAGTACTTC CASSFGAGGPLEQYF
TRBJ1-3 - - TRBV4-3 TGCGCCAGCAGCCAAGAGACAGTCCCGGGAAACACCATATATTTT CASSQETVPGNTIYF
TRBJ2-7 - TRBD1 TRBV2 TGTGCCACCGACTCCCGGGACAGGGGATACGAGCAGTACTTC CATDSRDRGYEQYF
TRBJ2-2 medium-sized - TRBV4-1 TGCGCCAGCAGCGGGGTAGGGTTTCTTGTGACCGGGGAGCTGTTTTTT CASSGVGFLVTGELFF
TRBJ1-5 few - TRBV30 TGTGCCTGGAGTGTTGGTCTGGATCAGCCCCAGCATTTT CAWSVGLDQPQHF
TRBJ2-2 - - TRBV7-9 TGTGCCAGCAGCTTATTTAGGGACACCGGGGAGCTGTTTTTT CASSLFRDTGELFF
TRBJ2-2 - TRBD2 TRBV4-1 TGCGCCAGCAGCCAAGCACTAGCGGGAGAAGGGGAGCTGTTTTTT CASSQALAGEGELFF
TRBJ2-1 few - TRBV4-1 TGCGCCAGCAGCCTTCGGGTAAATAACAATGAGCAGTTCTTC CASSLRVNNNEQFF
TRBJ2-7 - - TRBV28 TGTGCCAGCAAGATAGCGGAGGACTCCTACGAGCAGTACTTC CASKIAEDSYEQYF
TRBJ1-1 - - TRBV9 TGTGCCAGCAGCGTATCCACCATTGACAGTGAAGCTTTCTTT CASSVSTIDSEAFF
TRBJ1-1 - TRBD1 TRBV19 TGTGCCAGCTCTCCAGGACAGGGCCGATCGAACACTGAAGCTTTCTTT CASSPGQGRSNTEAFF
TRBJ1-2 once - TRBV4-2 TGTGCCAGCAGCCAAGAACGGCGGCAGGCCTATGGCTACACCTTC CASSQERRQAYGYTF
TRBJ2-1 once - TRBV4-3 TGCGCCAGCAGCCTAGGGACCGACAATGAGCAGTTCTTC CASSLGTDNEQFF
TRBJ1-5 - TRBD1 TRBV6-5 TGTGCCAGCAGAAGCCTGGACAGGGATAATCAGCCCCAGCATTTT CASRSLDRDNQPQHF
TRBJ2-3 - - TRBV5-1 TGCGCCAGCAGCTTGGGCCCCCGGGCCTCGGGCACAGATACGCAGTATTTT CASSLGPRASGTDTQYF
TRBJ2-7 - - TRBV11-2 TGTGCCAGCAGCGCCCTCTTTGATCTGGCAACCTACGAGCAGTACTTC CASSALFDLATYEQYF
TRBJ2-2 - TRBD1 TRBV29-1 TGCAGCGTGGGGACAGGGAACACCGGGGAGCTGTTTTTT CSVGTGNTGELFF
TRBJ2-7 - TRBD2 TRBV6-8 TGTGCCAGCAGTTACCCACTGTTGGAGCGGGGATACGAGCAGTACTTC CASSYPLLERGYEQYF
TRBJ1-4 - TRBD1 TRBV7-9 TGTGCCAGCAGCCTTATCAGCCGGACAGGGAATGAAAAACTGTTTTTT CASSLISRTGNEKLFF
TRBJ2-2 - - TRBV5-1 TGCGCCAGCAGCCGGGCCTCGACAGCCACCGGGGAGCTGTTTTTT CASSRASTATGELFF
TRBJ2-7 - - TRBV5-1 TGCGCCAGCAGCTTGGACAGGTCCTACGAGCAGTACTTC CASSLDRSYEQYF
TRBJ1-4 - - TRBV5-1 TGCGCCAGCAGCTCCTCCCCGGGAGGGGATGAAAAACTGTTTTTT CASSSSPGGDEKLFF
TRBJ2-7 - - TRBV4-1 TGCGCCAGCAGCCAAGCTAGCGATCCGCGCTTCTACGAGCAGTACTTC CASSQASDPRFYEQYF
TRBJ2-7 once - TRBV5-6 TGTGCCAGCAGCTTGGCCGCTCGCGGCGGGGAACACTACGAGCAGTACTTC CASSLAARGGEHYEQYF
TRBJ1-3 once - TRBV9 TGTGCCAGCAGCGTAGTTGATGGGGGCGCAGACTCTGGAAACACCATATATTTT CASSVVDGGADSGNTIYF
TRBJ1-2 once TRBD1 TRBV4-3 TGCGCCAGCAGCCGGGTGACAGGGCGTAAAGGTGGCTACACCTTC CASSRVTGRKGGYTF
TRBJ1-4 few TRBD1 TRBV7-9 TGTGCCAGCAGCGCTAACAGGGGGCGCTTCCTGGCTAATGAAAAACTGTTTTTT CASSANRGRFLANEKLFF
TRBJ2-7 - TRBD2 TRBV5-1 TGCGCCAGCAGCCTGCGTAGCGGGGAAACCTACGAGCAGTACTTC CASSLRSGETYEQYF
TRBJ2-7 - TRBD1 TRBV29-1 TGCAGCGTTGGACGGGACAGGGTCTACGAGCAGTACTTC CSVGRDRVYEQYF
TRBJ2-2 - - TRBV14 TGTGCCAGCAGCCAAGGGTCAACGAACACCGGGGAGCTGTTTTTT CASSQGSTNTGELFF
TRBJ2-2 once TRBD2 TRBV29-1 TGCAGCGTGGCCTTAGCGGGAGTCAACACCGGGGAGCTGTTTTTT CSVALAGVNTGELFF
TRBJ2-7 - TRBD1 TRBV11-2 TGTGCCAGCAGCTTAAGCCCCCGTCGGGCAGGGGGCTCCTACGAGCAGTACTTC CASSLSPRRAGGSYEQYF
TRBJ2-7 - - TRBV27 TGTGCCAGCAGTTTAGTGGGGGGCTACGAGCAGTACTTC CASSLVGGYEQYF
TRBJ2-7 - - TRBV14 TGTGCCAGCAGCCAACTCCCCTCCTACGAGCAGTACTTC CASSQLPSYEQYF
TRBJ1-5 - - TRBV6-5 TGTGCCAGCAGTTACGGGGGGGGGTTTCAGCCCCAGCATTTT CASSYGGGFQPQHF
TRBJ1-5 - - TRBV6-1 TGTGCCAGCAGGGTGGGGGATCAGCCCCAGCATTTT CASRVGDQPQHF
TRBJ2-7 - TRBD1 TRBV7-9 TGTGCCAGCAGCTTCGGGACAGGGCCCTACGAGCAGTACTTC CASSFGTGPYEQYF
TRBJ1-1 - - TRBV4-3 TGCGCCAGCAGCCAAGACAGGGCTAACACTGAAGCTTTCTTT CASSQDRANTEAFF
TRBJ2-5 - - TRBV5-8 TGTGCCAGCAGCTCCGGGAACTCCCCAGGAGAGACCCAGTACTTC CASSSGNSPGETQYF
TRBJ2-7 - TRBD1 TRBV18 TGTGCCAGCTCACCCCCGTCCAGGGGGAAGTACGAGCAGTACTTC CASSPPSRGKYEQYF
TRBJ1-1 - - TRBV28 TGTGCCAGCAGTTTATCCGAGGGGAACACTGAAGCTTTCTTT CASSLSEGNTEAFF
TRBJ1-2 - - TRBV19 TGTGCCAGTACCGATATCGGGCTTGAGATTGGGGTTTATGGCTACACCTTC CASTDIGLEIGVYGYTF